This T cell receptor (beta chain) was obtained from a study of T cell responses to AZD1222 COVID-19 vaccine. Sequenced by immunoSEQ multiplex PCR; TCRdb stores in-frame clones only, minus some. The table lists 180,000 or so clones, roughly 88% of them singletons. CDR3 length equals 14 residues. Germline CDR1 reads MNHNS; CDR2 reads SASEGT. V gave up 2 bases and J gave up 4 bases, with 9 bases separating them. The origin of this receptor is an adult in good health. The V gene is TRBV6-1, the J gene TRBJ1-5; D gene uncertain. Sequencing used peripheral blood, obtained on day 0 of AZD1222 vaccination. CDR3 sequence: CASSEWTLNQPQHF. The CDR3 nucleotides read TGTGCCAGCAGTGAATGGACTTTAAATCAGCCCCAGCATTTT.